The rows below give T cell receptor beta chains drawn from one sample of a study of identical twins. Each CDR3 protein is one row after TCRdb ran MiXCR on the 5' RACE reads. The table records roughly 1.6 million distinct CDR3 sequences, roughly a third of them present only once. The material sequenced was cord blood. The source is a newborn girl in good health. Both conserved end residues are part of each CDR3. A D gene is named only where the DNA matches it firmly. The size of a clone is reported for some rows only, either as once, few or many, or as a class for expanded clones.

v_gene,j_gene,d_gene,abundance,CDR3nt,CDR3aa
TRBV11-2,TRBJ2-1,NA,NA,TGTGCCAGCAGCTATACGTCCAACTCCTACAATGAGCAGTTCTTC,CASSYTSNSYNEQFF
TRBV7-2,TRBJ2-1,NA,few,TGTGCCAGCAGCTTTTACAAAAGGGGCAATGAGCAGTTCTTC,CASSFYKRGNEQFF
TRBV7-2,TRBJ2-2,NA,NA,TGTGCCAGCAGCTTAGGCCAAACGAACACCGGGGAGCTGTTTTTT,CASSLGQTNTGELFF
TRBV27,TRBJ2-7,TRBD2,NA,TGTGCCAGCAGCTGTGGACTAGCGGGAGCGGTCCTATACGAGCAGTACTTC,CASSCGLAGAVLYEQYF
TRBV10-3,TRBJ2-1,TRBD2,NA,TGTGCCATCAGTGAGCGACTAGCGGGAGGCGATGAGCAGTTCTTC,CAISERLAGGDEQFF
TRBV13,TRBJ2-3,TRBD2,few,TGTGCCAGCAGCGCCCCGACTAGCGGGATCACAGATACGCAGTATTTT,CASSAPTSGITDTQYF
TRBV12-3/TRBV12-4,TRBJ1-2,TRBD1,NA,TGTGCCAGCAGTTTAAACAGGGGGCATTGGGGCTACACCTTC,CASSLNRGHWGYTF
TRBV20-1,TRBJ1-2,NA,few,TGCAGTGCTACGGACCGCAGCTATGGCTACACCTTC,CSATDRSYGYTF
TRBV6-5,TRBJ1-2,NA,few,TGTGCCAGCAGTCCCCACAACAGGGAGGTCGACTATGGCTACACCTTC,CASSPHNREVDYGYTF
TRBV2,TRBJ2-7,TRBD1,few,TGTGCCAGCACCACTGGACAGGGAGTCGAGCAGTACTTC,CASTTGQGVEQYF
TRBV25-1,TRBJ2-1,TRBD1,NA,TGTGCCAGCAGTGAGCGTCTAGGGGGCTATGAGCAGTTCTTC,CASSERLGGYEQFF
TRBV6-5,TRBJ1-5,NA,NA,TGTGCCAGCAGTTACTCGTCCCGGACGGCTAATCAGCCCCAGCATTTT,CASSYSSRTANQPQHF
TRBV5-1,TRBJ2-3,TRBD1,NA,TGCGCCAGCGTCCCCCAGGGGGCCACAGATACGCAGTATTTT,CASVPQGATDTQYF
TRBV2,TRBJ2-5,NA,NA,TGTGCCAGCAGTGAAGGGGGGTATAGGTACTTC,CASSEGGYRYF
TRBV20-1,TRBJ2-5,TRBD2,few,TGCAGTGCCCACGGGACTAGCGGTAAATACCAAGAGACCCAGTACTTC,CSAHGTSGKYQETQYF